A single sample is the source of the 27 T cell receptor beta chains below, sequenced in a study of graft-versus-host responses after intestinal transplantation. Irradiated, violet-dye-labeled stimulators (around 200,000) were plated alongside around 200,000 CFSE-labeled responders. The data were produced by immunoSEQ multiplex PCR, yet TCRdb's version contains in-frame clones alone and is incomplete. The sample shows approximately 10,000 clones, under 35% of them seen only once. Sequenced here: alloreactive CD8+ T cells from a mixed lymphocyte reaction culture, sampled before transplantation. Sample subset: CFSE-low proliferating T cells sorted from approximately 6-day pre-transplant mixed lymphocyte reaction (GvH or HvG direction). Source of these receptors: a human patient who was an organ donor for intestinal transplantation.

This clone rates as medium-sized. The V gene is TRBV30, the J gene TRBJ1-3; 7 bases agree with TRBD1. Germline V CDR1 and CDR2: GTSNPN, SVGIG (reference sequence). The CDR3 sequence is 17 residues long. The junction had 9 bases not matched to a gene; V was cut back by 1 base and J by 0 bases. The CDR3 spells CAWSAGFRDSSGNTIYF. The CDR3 bases are TGTGCCTGGAGTGCAGGTTTCAGGGACAGCTCTGGAAACACCATATATTTT.

J is TRBJ2-3 and V is TRBV7-6; D uncertain. The CDR3 extends over 14 amino acids. Germline-derived CDR1 and CDR2 are SGHVS and FNYEAQ. Trimming left V 1 base short and J 0 bases short, with 5 bases between. The CDR3 protein is CASSLVPSTDTQYF. The CDR3, as DNA: TGTGCCAGCAGCTTAGTTCCTAGCACAGATACGCAGTATTTT.

Turning to this clone: A read error may explain this, as a much larger clone is one base away. The chain joins TRBV4-1 to TRBJ2-1; 9 nucleotides line up with TRBD2. Per germline, CDR1 MGHRA and CDR2 YSYEKL. The CDR3 sequence is 15 residues long. CDR3 region: CASSQAGLAFNEQLF. CDR3 DNA: TGCGCCAGCAGCCAAGCGGGACTAGCCTTCAATGAGCAGCTCTTC.

This rearrangement joins TRBV11-3 to TRBJ2-3; TRBD2 is a possible D gene (7 bases). Germline CDR1 SGHNT, CDR2 YENEEA. Trimming left V 2 bases short and J 3 bases short, with 18 bases between. This CDR3 has 17 amino acids. CDR3 sequence: CASSLSPWAGATDTQYF. In DNA form, the CDR3 reads TGTGCCAGCAGCTTATCGCCCTGGGCGGGGGCGACAGATACGCAGTATTTT. The whole variable domain, filled in from reference TRBV11-3 and TRBJ2-3, reads EAGVVQSPRYKIIEKKQPVAFWCNPISGHNTLYWYLQNLGQGPELLIRYENEEAVDDSQLPKDRFSAERLKGVDSTLKIQPAELGDSAVYLCASSLSPWAGATDTQYFGPGTRLTVL.

This clone was counted a few times. The CDR3 here is CASSGAAGGAQETQYF. CDR3 nucleotide sequence: TGTGCCAGCAGCGGAGCAGCGGGAGGGGCACAAGAGACCCAGTACTTC. The V call is TRBV9, the J call TRBJ2-5, with TRBD2 matching over 10 bases. CDR3 length: 16 amino acids. The germline CDR1 and CDR2 sequences are SGDLS and YYNGEE. The V segment lost 3 bases and the J segment 2 bases; nucleotides outside the gene matches: 7.

V and J are TRBV5-6 and TRBJ1-2; D is unresolved. The CDR3 covers 13 residues. The V end lost 2 bases, the J end lost 6 bases, and 11 bases lay between the germline ends. Looked up from germline, CDR1 is SGHDT and CDR2 is YYEEEE. The CDR3 reads CASSFIGVDGYTF. CDR3 nucleotide sequence: TGTGCCAGCAGCTTCATTGGGGTGGATGGCTACACCTTC. The full variable domain, in which reference TRBV5-6 and TRBJ1-2 provide the parts outside the CDR3, is DAGVTQSPTHLIKTRGQQVTLRCSPKSGHDTVSWYQQALGQGPQFIFQYYEEEERQRGNFPDRFSGHQFPNYSSELNVNALLLGDSALYLCASSFIGVDGYTFGSGTRLTVV.

The rearrangement uses TRBV21-1 and TRBJ2-7. TRBV21-1 is given as a pseudogene. There are 13 residues in the CDR3. For the CDR3, the DNA is TGTGCCAGCAGCAAAGCCGGAACATACGAGCAGTACTTC. Translation: CASSKAGTYEQYF.

The rearrangement uses TRBV11-1 and TRBJ1-5; D possibly corresponds to TRBD1 (6 bases). This CDR3 has 15 amino acids. Germline CDR1 reads SGHAT; CDR2 reads FQDESV (reference sequence). The V and J ends lost 4 bases and 5 bases respectively, with 15 bases between them. The CDR3 loop reads CASSSQGGRYQPQHF. Here the CDR3 DNA reads TGTGCCAGCAGCTCACAGGGAGGCCGATATCAGCCCCAGCATTTT. Based on the CDR3 plus reference TRBV11-1 and TRBJ1-5, the full variable domain is EAEVAQSPRYKITEKSQAVAFWCDPISGHATLYWYRQILGQGPELLVQFQDESVVDDSQLPKDRFSAERLKGVDSTLKIQPAELGDSAMYLCASSSQGGRYQPQHFGDGTRLSIL.

This clone has a handful of counts. The chain employs TRBV7-6 and TRBJ2-7; 10 positions agree with TRBD2. The CDR3 runs 15 residues. The germline V gene has CDR1 SGHVS and CDR2 FNYEAQ. Trimming removed 6 bases from V and 7 bases from J; junction bases left unmatched: 12. As DNA, the CDR3 is TGTGCCAGCAGATCAAAACTAGCGGGAACGGGGGAGCAGTACTTC. Protein product: CASRSKLAGTGEQYF.

This clone has a handful of counts. The chain links TRBV11-3 to TRBJ2-7; 11 nucleotides match TRBD1. Germline CDR1 SGHNT, CDR2 YENEEA. The length of the CDR3 is 16 residues. Losses at the gene ends were 3 bases for V and 7 bases for J; bases not matched to a gene: 11. The CDR3 nucleotides read TGTGCCAGCAGCTTTGGACCGGGACAGGGGGTGAGAGAGCAGTACTTC. Translated: CASSFGPGQGVREQYF.

The rearrangement links TRBV5-6 to TRBJ2-7; TRBD1 might be the D (6 bases). The germline V gene has CDR1 SGHDT and CDR2 YYEEEE. This CDR3 is 13 amino acids long. V gave up 4 bases and J gave up 3 bases, with 11 bases separating them. CDR3 in amino acids: CASSQRGIYEQYF. The CDR3 nucleotides read TGTGCCAGCAGCCAAAGGGGGATCTACGAGCAGTACTTC.

The chain uses TRBV5-5 and TRBJ1-1; D uncertain. CDR1 SGHKS and CDR2 YYEKEE come from the germline V gene (reference sequence). Between the trimmed V and J ends, which lost 4 bases and 6 bases, there was a span of 13 bases. The CDR3 is made up of 13 amino acids. The CDR3 is CASSPGEGPEAFF. The DNA for the CDR3 is TGTGCCAGCAGCCCAGGAGAGGGCCCTGAAGCTTTCTTT.

By proportion, this clone is medium-sized. The CDR3 is CASSQEMTSGSLYEQYF. The CDR3, as DNA: TGTGCCAGCAGCCAAGAGATGACTAGCGGGAGTCTCTACGAGCAGTACTTC. The genes are TRBV4-2 and TRBJ2-7; the match to TRBD2 covers 12 bases. CDR1 is LGHNA and CDR2 is YNFKEQ in the germline V gene. V gave up 0 bases and J gave up 3 bases; unmatched junction bases: 6. The CDR3 contains 17 residues.

The chain recombines TRBV4-3 with TRBJ2-2; 11 bases agree with TRBD1. The V and J ends lost 5 bases and 6 bases, in that order; junction bases with no gene match: 5. Germline V CDR1 and CDR2: LGHNA, YSLEER. The CDR3 totals 15 residues. CDR3 DNA: TGCGCCAGCAGCTTTAGGACAGGGGGCTCCGGGGAGCTGTTTTTT. This translates into CASSFRTGGSGELFF.

This chain connects TRBV6-5 to TRBJ2-2; perhaps TRBD1 as D (6 bases). Germline V gene sequence: CDR1 MNHEY, CDR2 SVGAGI. The CDR3 has 13 amino acids. Trimming pared 4 bases from V and 4 bases from J, leaving 7 bases between. The CDR3 bases are TGTGCCAGCAGTTTAGGGGGCACCGGGGAGCTGTTTTTT. Translating it yields CASSLGGTGELFF.

A few counts support this clone. The rearrangement joins TRBV7-2 to TRBJ2-7; D is possibly TRBD2 (6 bases). The ends were cut back, 5 bases at V and 0 bases at J, with 17 bases in the middle. The germline V gene has CDR1 SGHTA and CDR2 FQGNSA. CDR3 length: 16 residues. CDR3 residues: CASSTAGGAFSYEQYF. The CDR3 nucleotides read TGTGCCAGCAGCACGGCCGGCGGGGCCTTCTCCTACGAGCAGTACTTC.

This clone is large by share. The V and J genes are TRBV4-1 and TRBJ2-7; D is undetermined. The CDR3 loop spans 14 amino acids. Germline V gene sequence: CDR1 MGHRA, CDR2 YSYEKL. Trimming pared 0 bases from V and 2 bases from J, leaving 8 bases between. CDR3 DNA: TGCGCCAGCAGCCAAGATAGACCCGCCTACGAGCAGTACTTC. Its protein product is CASSQDRPAYEQYF.

This clone was recorded many times. This chain connects TRBV30 to TRBJ1-1, with no clear D. The CDR3 extends over 14 amino acids. Germline lookup yields CDR1 GTSNPN and CDR2 SVGIG (reference sequence). V shed 1 base and J shed 4 bases, with 13 bases lying between them. CDR3 sequence reads: CAWSAFLGGTEAFF. CDR3 in DNA: TGTGCCTGGAGTGCCTTTTTGGGTGGCACTGAAGCTTTCTTT.

There are a few counts of this clone. A single base separates this from a much larger clone, so it may be a read error. The rearrangement links TRBV5-6 to TRBJ2-7; 9 bases align to TRBD1. This CDR3 spans 16 amino acids. Germline V lookup: CDR1 SGHDT, CDR2 YYEEEE. This chain's CDR3 is CARSRAGTGSSYEQYF. CDR3 nucleotide sequence: TGTGCCCGCAGCCGGGCCGGGACAGGGAGCTCCTACGAGCAGTACTTC. Supplemented by reference TRBV5-6 and TRBJ2-7, the full variable domain reads DAGVTQSPTHLIKTRGQQVTLRCSPKSGHDTVSWYQQALGQGPQFIFQYYEEEERQRGNFPDRFSGHQFPNYSSELNVNALLLGDSALYLCARSRAGTGSSYEQYFGPGTRLTVT.

The chain combines TRBV13 with TRBJ2-3; D not resolved. The CDR3 covers 15 residues. V lost 3 bases, J lost 3 bases, and 13 bases lay in between. Germline CDR1 and CDR2: PRHDT and FYEKMQ (reference sequence). CDR3 bases: TGTGCCAGCAGCTTCACATACGAGAGTACAGATACGCAGTATTTT. This sequence encodes CASSFTYESTDTQYF.

This clone was observed at least ten times. This chain uses TRBV27 with TRBJ2-1; 9 nucleotides line up with TRBD1. The germline gives CDR1 MNHEY, CDR2 SMNVEV (reference sequence). The CDR3 totals 14 residues. Trimming cost V 4 bases and J 4 bases; bases outside gene matches: 2. For the CDR3, the DNA is TGTGCCAGCAGTTCCGGGACAGGGTACAATGAGCAGTTCTTC. Its protein product is CASSSGTGYNEQFF.

In its sample, this clone ranks as medium-sized. This sequence joins TRBV4-3 and TRBJ1-2; the D gene is possibly TRBD1 (6 bases). In germline, CDR1 is LGHNA, CDR2 YSLEER. Trimming took off 0 bases at V and 6 bases at J, with 14 bases between the two ends. CDR3 length equals 15 residues. This CDR3 is CASSQDRGGYDGYTF. The CDR3 DNA sequence: TGCGCCAGCAGCCAAGATCGAGGGGGTTACGATGGCTACACCTTC.

This clone has just a few counts. The chain joins TRBV10-3 to TRBJ1-2; no firm D call. Germline V gives CDR1 ENHRY, CDR2 SYGVKD. Trimming stripped 4 bases from V and 4 bases from J, with 10 bases between. CDR3 length equals 13 residues. As DNA, the CDR3 is TGTGCCATCAGTGTTAACCTCATCTATGGCTACACCTTC. Its translation is CAISVNLIYGYTF.

Notes on this clone: At one end, the junction sequence differs from germline, possibly due to a read error. J is TRBJ1-4 and V is TRBV5-1; D is perhaps TRBD1 (5 bases). This CDR3 comprises 13 residues. Germline V lookup: CDR1 SGHRS, CDR2 YFSETQ. The CDR3 spells CASSLGGSWARFF. In DNA form, the CDR3 reads TGTGCCAGCAGCTTGGGGGGTTCGTGGGCTCGATTTTTT.

A few counts support this clone. The chain recombines TRBV2 with TRBJ1-3, with TRBD1 matching over 9 bases. V lost 5 bases and J lost 4; bases outside the gene matches: 6. Germline values: CDR1 SNHLY, CDR2 FYNNEI. The CDR3 spans 15 residues. CDR3 loop: CASSYRGRKGNTIYF. DNA of the CDR3: TGTGCCAGCAGTTACAGGGGGCGCAAAGGAAACACCATATATTTT.

The chain combines TRBV30 with TRBJ2-7; D is perhaps TRBD1 (6 bases). Germline CDR1 is GTSNPN and CDR2 is SVGIG (reference sequence). The V gene lost 0 bases and the J gene lost 3 bases, with 6 bases spanning the gap. This CDR3 region has 12 residues. The CDR3 loop is CAWSVGGYEQYF. Here the CDR3 DNA reads TGTGCCTGGAGTGTAGGGGGCTACGAGCAGTACTTC.

This chain uses TRBV29-1 with TRBJ1-3; no reliable D call. Trimming stripped 4 bases from V and 0 bases from J, with 10 bases between. Germline CDR1 is SQVTM and CDR2 is ANQGSEA. The CDR3 contains 14 residues. CDR3 residues: CSVGAGGSGNTIYF. CDR3 in DNA: TGCAGCGTTGGTGCCGGTGGCTCTGGAAACACCATATATTTT.